This entry lists 21 T cell receptor beta chains sequenced from one sample in a study of blood T cell repertoires in COVID-19. Measured with immunoSEQ multiplex PCR; TCRdb has only the in-frame clones, and not every one. The sample consists of some 290,000 clones, approximately 86% of them appearing once. The sequenced material came from peripheral blood. These receptor sequences come from a woman aged 45-59 years who had recovered from COVID-19.

This sequence joins TRBV5-6 and TRBJ2-5; 8 bases are shared with TRBD2. The germline CDR1 and CDR2 sequences are SGHDT and YYEEEE. J was trimmed by 2 bases and V by 2 bases; bases with no gene match: 8. CDR3 length equals 16 residues. The CDR3: CASSLRLARPQETQYF. CDR3 nucleotides: TGTGCCAGCAGCTTAAGACTAGCGCGACCACAAGAGACCCAGTACTTC.

This chain joins TRBV13 and TRBJ1-6; TRBD1 is a possible D gene (5 bases). Deletions cut 5 bases from V and 4 bases from J, with 9 bases between. Germline-derived CDR1 and CDR2 are PRHDT and FYEKMQ (reference sequence). CDR3 length: 14 residues. The CDR3 nucleotides are TGTGCCAGCAGCCTCCGACAGTATAATTCACCCCTCCACTTT. Protein: CASSLRQYNSPLHF.

The rearrangement uses TRBV19 and TRBJ1-5, with 10 bases aligning to TRBD1. The CDR3 length is 20 residues. Germline V CDR1 and CDR2: LNHDA, SQIVND (reference sequence). V lost 3 bases to trimming and J lost 0 bases; unmatched junction nucleotides: 14. As DNA, the CDR3 is TGTGCCAGTAGTATCAGGACAGGGGGGCCCAGGGCGATTAGCAATCAGCCCCAGCATTTT. Its translation: CASSIRTGGPRAISNQPQHF.

The J gene is TRBJ2-3, the V gene TRBV19; TRBD1 matches 8 bases. Trimming took 7 bases from V and 0 from J; bases not matched to a gene: 3. Germline loops: CDR1 LNHDA, CDR2 SQIVND (reference sequence). The CDR3 consists of 14 residues. The CDR3 region is CASKDRASTDTQYF. The CDR3 DNA reads TGTGCCAGTAAGGACAGGGCTAGCACAGATACGCAGTATTTT.

The chain is built from TRBV9 and TRBJ2-2, with 7 bases matching TRBD1. Germline V lookup: CDR1 SGDLS, CDR2 YYNGEE. V shed 6 bases and J 4 bases; nucleotides not matched to a gene: 6. The CDR3 is 14 residues long. CDR3 region: CASNPNRGTGELFF. CDR3 nucleotides: TGTGCCAGCAACCCGAACAGGGGCACCGGGGAGCTGTTTTTT.

This chain joins TRBV7-2 and TRBJ1-5; weak D call: TRBD1 (5 bases). This CDR3 contains 15 residues. The germline gives CDR1 SGHTA, CDR2 FQGNSA. With 5 bases removed from V and 0 bases from J, the gap between germline ends came to 11 bases. The chain's CDR3 is CASSRDFNSNQPQHF. The CDR3 coding sequence is TGTGCCAGCAGCCGGGACTTTAATAGCAATCAGCCCCAGCATTTT. Supplemented by reference TRBV7-2 and TRBJ1-5, the full variable domain reads GAGVSQSPSNKVTEKGKDVELRCDPISGHTALYWYRQSLGQGLEFLIYFQGNSAPDKSGLPSDRFSAERTGGSVSTLTIQRTQQEDSAVYLCASSRDFNSNQPQHFGDGTRLSIL.

In this sample, this clone is large. The chain uses TRBV4-3 and TRBJ1-5; TRBD1 is a possible D gene (5 bases). This CDR3 has 15 residues. Trimming removed 0 bases from V and 4 bases from J, with 10 bases in between. Germline V CDR1 and CDR2: LGHNA, YSLEER. CDR3 residues: CASSQEGLANQPQHF. DNA for the CDR3: TGCGCCAGCAGCCAAGAGGGGCTGGCGAATCAGCCCCAGCATTTT.

V gene TRBV6-2 or TRBV6-3 combines with J gene TRBJ1-5, with D possibly matching TRBD1 (6 bases). The CDR3 is made up of 14 amino acids. The germline gives CDR1 MNHEY, CDR2 SVGEGT. Trimming took off 4 bases at V and 5 bases at J, with 12 bases between the two ends. The CDR3 is CASSLGGAYQPQHF. The DNA of the CDR3 is TGTGCCAGCAGTTTAGGGGGAGCCTATCAGCCCCAGCATTTT.

The chain recombines TRBV6-5 with TRBJ2-5; D perhaps matches TRBD1 (5 bases). CDR3 length equals 15 residues. Germline V lookup: CDR1 MNHEY, CDR2 SVGAGI. V lost 4 bases, J lost 6 bases, and 18 bases lay in between. The CDR3 DNA sequence: TGTGCCAGCAGTTTGACATTGGGGCCTCAACAGACCCAGTACTTC. This encodes CASSLTLGPQQTQYF.

The rearrangement links TRBV7-2 to TRBJ2-1; no reliable D call. The CDR3 is 12 amino acids. V gave up 0 bases and J gave up 13 bases, with 10 bases separating them. Germline assignment: CDR1 SGHTA and CDR2 FQGNSA. The CDR3 coding sequence is TGTGCCAGCAGCTTAGCGGCGGCCCGACAGTTCTTC. This codes for CASSLAAARQFF.

The V gene is TRBV27, the J gene TRBJ1-2; 8 bases agree with TRBD1. The V gene's germline CDR1 is MNHEY and CDR2 SMNVEV (reference sequence). This CDR3 is 17 amino acids long. V shed 5 bases and J 3 bases; nucleotides not matched to a gene: 14. Here the CDR3 reads CASSDYSNRGKDYGYTF. The CDR3, as DNA: TGTGCCAGCAGTGACTACTCCAACAGGGGGAAGGACTATGGCTACACCTTC.

The chain links TRBV21-1 to TRBJ2-7; the table gives TRBD2 as D, unverified against the DNA. TRBV21-1 is flagged as a pseudogene. There are 17 residues in the CDR3. The CDR3 sequence: CASSKEGYRDFSYEQYF. The CDR3 DNA sequence: TGTGCCAGCAGCAAAGAAGGTTATCGGGACTTCTCCTACGAGCAGTACTTC.

This clone was counted between two and nine times. The V gene is TRBV30, the J gene TRBJ1-6, with D maybe TRBD1 (5 bases). Germline V gene lookup returns CDR1 GTSNPN and CDR2 SVGIG (reference sequence). The CDR3 totals 13 residues. Trimming shortened V by 0 bases and J by 8 bases, and 8 bases separated the two germline ends. The CDR3 coding sequence is TGTGCCTGGAGTGTACCGGGGGATTCACCCCTCCACTTT. This sequence encodes CAWSVPGDSPLHF.

The genes are TRBV6-5 and TRBJ1-2, with unresolved D. Between the trimmed V and J ends, which lost 4 bases and 3 bases, there was a span of 15 bases. This CDR3 comprises 15 residues. Germline V gene lookup returns CDR1 MNHEY and CDR2 SVGAGI. CDR3 nucleotides: TGTGCCAGCAGTTTCCCTCGGGTCCGTGACTATGGCTACACCTTC. Translation: CASSFPRVRDYGYTF.

This clone was found once. The rearrangement joins TRBV9 to TRBJ2-1; D call uncertain. Germline V CDR1 and CDR2: SGDLS, YYNGEE. V lost 4 bases to trimming and J lost 6 bases, with 17 bases between them. This CDR3 is built from 15 residues. The CDR3 region has the DNA TGTGCCAGCAGCCCAGAGGCCCGGGTCCCCAATGAGCAGTTCTTC. Encoded protein: CASSPEARVPNEQFF.

The chain combines TRBV9 with TRBJ2-5; 7 bases fit TRBD2. The CDR3 sequence is 15 residues long. The germline gives CDR1 SGDLS, CDR2 YYNGEE. The trim removed 3 bases at V and 2 bases at J, leaving 7 bases unmatched. CDR3 amino acids: CASSAPQAGQETQYF. CDR3 sequence (DNA): TGTGCCAGCAGCGCACCTCAAGCGGGGCAAGAGACCCAGTACTTC.

This clone was picked up a small number of times. The chain links TRBV29-1 to TRBJ1-2; 9 bases map to TRBD1. The CDR3 loop spans 13 amino acids. Germline values: CDR1 SQVTM, CDR2 ANQGSEA. V lost 6 bases to trimming and J lost 4 bases; unmatched junction nucleotides: 6. The CDR3 spells CSVWDREAYGYTF. DNA of the CDR3: TGCAGCGTGTGGGACAGGGAGGCCTATGGCTACACCTTC.

The chain couples TRBV7-2 to TRBJ2-1, with 7 bases lining up with TRBD1. Germline CDR1 reads SGHTA; CDR2 reads FQGNSA. V was clipped by 2 bases and J by 1 base; unmatched bases: 5. The CDR3 consists of 16 residues. Here the CDR3 reads CASSLYPGGSYNEQFF. The CDR3 bases are TGTGCCAGCAGCTTATATCCAGGGGGATCCTACAATGAGCAGTTCTTC.

This clone was seen once. For the CDR3, the DNA is TGCGCCAGCAGCTTGGCAGGCAGGGGGGTGAACACCGGGGAGCTGTTTTTT. It translates to CASSLAGRGVNTGELFF. The chain recombines TRBV5-1 with TRBJ2-2; a weak D match, TRBD1 (7 bases). V lost 0 bases and J lost 1, with 13 bases in between. The CDR3 is 17 amino acids. Germline CDR1 reads SGHRS; CDR2 reads YFSETQ.

The V gene is TRBV12-3 or TRBV12-4, the J gene TRBJ1-6, with TRBD1 as a possible D gene (5 bases). The CDR3 length is 13 residues. V shed 5 bases and J shed 10 bases, with 12 bases lying between them. In DNA, the CDR3 is TGTGCCAGCAGTACTTCAGGGAGGTCACCCCTCCACTTT. Residues: CASSTSGRSPLHF.

The chain joins TRBV9 to TRBJ2-7; possible D gene TRBD1, 7 bases. Germline V gene data show CDR1 as SGDLS and CDR2 as YYNGEE. Trimming took off 2 bases at V and 7 bases at J, with 19 bases between the two ends. The length of the CDR3 is 15 residues. In nucleotides, the CDR3 is TGTGCCAGCAGCGTGAGAGGAGGGGACAGAAGAGAGCAGTACTTC. This encodes CASSVRGGDRREQYF.